The 18 T cell receptor beta chains below come from one sample, sequenced in a study of neoadjuvant anti-PD-1 for oral cavity cancer. The time point was: after neoadjuvant nivolumab, at surgical resection. The table came from immunoSEQ multiplex PCR; TCRdb's copy has only in-frame clones and leaves some out. The sample records 8,000 to 10,000 clones, 50% to 80% being singletons. Sample: PBMCs, taken after nivolumab (anti-PD-1) treatment. Receptors were obtained from a person aged 35-79 years with oral cavity squamous cell carcinoma.

V and J are TRBV13 and TRBJ2-5; TRBD2 might be the D (6 bases). This CDR3 is built from 12 residues. Per germline, CDR1 PRHDT and CDR2 FYEKMQ (reference sequence). V lost 3 bases and J 5 bases, leaving 7 bases between the germline ends. Written as DNA, the CDR3 is TGTGCCAGCAGCTTGGAGGGGGAGACCCAGTACTTC. Amino acid sequence: CASSLEGETQYF.

The chain carries TRBV5-1 and TRBJ2-5; D might be TRBD1 (6 bases). Per the germline V gene, CDR1 is SGHRS and CDR2 is YFSETQ. The CDR3 is 14 amino acids. V was trimmed by 4 bases and J by 4 bases, leaving 14 bases between them. The CDR3 here is CASSPTTGPETQYF. The CDR3 nucleotides are TGCGCCAGCAGCCCAACTACAGGGCCAGAGACCCAGTACTTC. The complete variable domain, with remaining parts taken from reference TRBV5-1 and TRBJ2-5, reads KAGVTQTPRYLIKTRGQQVTLSCSPISGHRSVSWYQQTPGQGLQFLFEYFSETQRNKGNFPGRFSGRQFSNSRSEMNVSTLELGDSALYLCASSPTTGPETQYFGPGTRLLVL.

There are a few counts of this clone. The genes are TRBV28 and TRBJ1-1; D perhaps matches TRBD1 (6 bases). Germline CDR1 MDHEN, CDR2 SYDVKM. The CDR3 length is 15 residues. V lost 4 bases and J lost 5, with 17 bases in between. Here the CDR3 reads CASSSYSGQFTEAFF. For the CDR3, the DNA is TGTGCCAGCAGTTCCTACTCCGGACAGTTTACTGAAGCTTTCTTT.

For this clone: One junction end does not reproduce the germline sequence, and a read error may be involved. The CDR3 here is CASSEASRPSSLHF. The CDR3, as DNA: TGTGCCAGTAGTGAGGCGAGTAGACCGTCTTCCTTGCACTTC. This chain joins TRBV19 and TRBJ2-7; D call uncertain. Germline V CDR1 and CDR2: LNHDA, SQIVND (reference sequence). The CDR3 length is 14 residues.

In DNA, the CDR3 is TGTGCCAGCAGTCGTCCGAGCCAAGATACGCAGTATTTT. Its translation is CASSRPSQDTQYF. The V gene is TRBV7-8, the J gene TRBJ2-3; no reliable D call. Germline lookup yields CDR1 SGHVS and CDR2 FQNEAQ. The V and J ends lost 6 bases and 5 bases respectively, with 12 bases between them. This CDR3 region has 13 residues.

The genes are TRBV6-5 and TRBJ2-7; 12 bases align to TRBD2. CDR3 length: 15 amino acids. J lost 5 bases, V lost 6 bases, and 8 bases had no gene match. Germline V lookup: CDR1 MNHEY, CDR2 SVGAGI. The CDR3 sequence is CASRPRTSGKHEQYF. The CDR3 DNA is TGTGCCAGCAGACCCCGGACTAGCGGGAAACACGAGCAGTACTTC.

V usage is TRBV21-1 and J usage is TRBJ1-6; the DNA was not compared with TRBD1, the D call given in the table. TRBV21-1 is a listed pseudogene. There are 15 residues in the CDR3. The CDR3 is CASSARDRGNSPLHF. The CDR3 nucleotides are TGTGCCAGCAGCGCAAGGGACAGGGGTAATTCACCCCTCCACTTT.

The chain links TRBV5-1 to TRBJ2-6, with D tentatively TRBD1 (5 bases). Germline CDR1 and CDR2: SGHRS and YFSETQ. V gave up 6 bases and J gave up 5 bases, with 9 bases separating them. The CDR3 is 13 amino acids. CDR3 bases: TGCGCCAGCAACGAGGACAGGGCCAACGTCCTGACTTTC. It codes for CASNEDRANVLTF.

J is TRBJ2-3 and V is TRBV27; D possibly corresponds to TRBD2 (5 bases). The CDR3 contains 16 residues. V dropped 2 bases and J dropped 0 bases, with 12 bases sitting between them. Germline V lookup: CDR1 MNHEY, CDR2 SMNVEV (reference sequence). For the CDR3, the DNA is TGTGCCAGCAGTTTACTTTTCCGCGGGAGCACAGATACGCAGTATTTT. As protein: CASSLLFRGSTDTQYF.

Only a few counts were recorded for this clone. The chain joins TRBV11-2 to TRBJ2-7, with D unclear. V lost 0 bases, J lost 4 bases, and 1 base lay in between. The CDR3 spans 11 residues. Germline loops: CDR1 SGHAT, CDR2 FQNNGV. The CDR3 protein is CASSLEYEQYF. In DNA, the CDR3 is TGTGCCAGCAGCTTAGAATACGAGCAGTACTTC. Variable domain in full (rest from reference TRBV11-2 and TRBJ2-7): EAGVAQSPRYKIIEKRQSVAFWCNPISGHATLYWYQQILGQGPKLLIQFQNNGVVDDSQLPKDRFSAERLKGVDSTLKIQPAKLEDSAVYLCASSLEYEQYFGPGTRLTVT.

This clone is medium-sized in the sample. The gene calls are TRBV6-6 and TRBJ1-4; tentatively, D is TRBD1 (5 bases). Trimming shortened V by 5 bases and J by 4 bases, and 8 bases separated the two germline ends. Germline V gene sequence: CDR1 MNHNY, CDR2 SVGAGI (reference sequence). The CDR3 is 13 residues long. As DNA, the CDR3 is TGTGCCAGCAGTCGGGACTATAATGAAAAACTGTTTTTT. Translating it yields CASSRDYNEKLFF.

This chain joins TRBV11-3 and TRBJ2-1, with 10 bases lining up with TRBD2. The V gene's germline CDR1 is SGHNT and CDR2 YENEEA. Trimming removed 3 bases from V and 7 bases from J; junction bases left unmatched: 6. CDR3 size: 15 residues. CDR3 sequence (DNA): TGTGCCAGCAGCTTGAGGGGTAGCGGGGGGAATGAGCAGTTCTTC. It codes for CASSLRGSGGNEQFF.

This rearrangement joins TRBV7-2 to TRBJ2-2; D gene unclear. V was clipped by 1 base and J by 2 bases, with 11 bases between them. The CDR3 sequence is 16 residues long. CDR1 and CDR2 from the germline V gene are SGHTA and FQGNSA. DNA for the CDR3: TGTGCCAGCAGCTTAGAGACTCAGCTCAACACCGGGGAGCTGTTTTTT. Its protein is CASSLETQLNTGELFF.

The chain has TRBV25-1 and TRBJ2-2; 8 nucleotides line up with TRBD1. Unmatched junction bases numbered 5, after V lost 6 bases and J lost 5 bases. CDR3 length: 14 amino acids. CDR1 is MGHDK and CDR2 is SYGVNS in the germline V gene. CDR3 region: CASRDRGLTGELFF. The CDR3 nucleotides are TGTGCCAGCAGAGACAGGGGTCTGACCGGGGAGCTGTTTTTT.

This clone was seen just once. The chain recombines TRBV29-1 with TRBJ2-7; D gene uncertain. Germline lookup yields CDR1 SQVTM and CDR2 ANQGSEA. The V end lost 4 bases, the J end lost 1 base, and 14 bases lay between the germline ends. The CDR3 covers 14 residues. CDR3 loop: CSVAVTGISYEQYF. In DNA, the CDR3 is TGCAGCGTTGCAGTCACCGGAATATCCTACGAGCAGTACTTC.

The chain recombines TRBV5-4 with TRBJ1-1, with TRBD1 as a possible D gene (5 bases). Trimming cost V 1 base and J 11 bases, with 24 bases left between them. Germline CDR1 and CDR2: SGHNT and YYREEE (reference sequence). This CDR3 has 16 amino acids. The CDR3 nucleotides are TGTGCCAGCAGCTTGCCAGATCGGATCCTTGTAGAGGGGGCTTTCTTT. Translated: CASSLPDRILVEGAFF. Together with reference TRBV5-4 and TRBJ1-1, the CDR3 gives the full variable domain: ETGVTQSPTHLIKTRGQQVTLRCSSQSGHNTVSWYQQALGQGPQFIFQYYREEENGRGNFPPRFSGLQFPNYSSELNVNALELDDSALYLCASSLPDRILVEGAFFGQGTRLTVV.

J is TRBJ2-5 and V is TRBV15; D is uncertain. The CDR3 extends over 15 amino acids. V lost 0 bases and J lost 2, with 10 bases in between. Germline values: CDR1 LNHNV, CDR2 YYDKDF (reference sequence). CDR3 coding DNA: TGTGCCACCAGCAGAGATTTTGGAAGGCAAGAGACCCAGTACTTC. Its translation: CATSRDFGRQETQYF. Drawing the rest from reference TRBV15 and TRBJ2-5, the complete variable domain is DAMVIQNPRYQVTQFGKPVTLSCSQTLNHNVMYWYQQKSSQAPKLLFHYYDKDFNNEADTPDNFQSRRPNTSFCFLDIRSPGLGDTAMYLCATSRDFGRQETQYFGPGTRLLVL.

This rearrangement joins TRBV5-1 to TRBJ2-4; weak D call: TRBD2 (6 bases). Trimming removed 0 bases from V and 2 bases from J, with 9 bases in between. CDR1 is SGHRS, CDR2 YFSETQ, per germline. The CDR3 length is 15 residues. DNA of the CDR3: TGCGCCAGCAGCTTGGATGGGGGGACCAAAAACATTCAGTACTTC. Protein product: CASSLDGGTKNIQYF.